Listed below are T cell receptor beta chains from one sample, sequenced in a study of cytomegalovirus exposure and HLA in healthy donors. Here immunoSEQ multiplex PCR was the method, and the copy in TCRdb shows in-frame clones only, minus some. The sample has roughly 100,000 clones, 85% to 95% seen once; the top ten hold 0.89%. The sample comprised PBMCs. These receptors originate from a woman younger than 30 in good health and CMV-seronegative. The CDR3 runs from the conserved cysteine through the conserved F or W. D genes are given only for firm matches.

j_gene | d_gene | v_gene | CDR3nt | CDR3aa
TRBJ2-7 | TRBD2 | TRBV9 | TGTGCCAGCAGCGTAGCAGGTACAGCGGGGGGCGGCTACGAGCAGTACTTC | CASSVAGTAGGGYEQYF
TRBJ1-6 | NA | TRBV7-9 | TGTGCCAGCAGCCAATTAGGAGGAGTTTTGGGCTCACCCCTCCACTTT | CASSQLGGVLGSPLHF
TRBJ1-2 | NA | TRBV9 | TGTGCCAGCAGCGCGTGGGGCGGGAGACGAGCCTATGGCTACACCTTC | CASSAWGGRRAYGYTF
TRBJ1-1 | NA | TRBV7-9 | TGTGCCAGCACCACCTCTATGAACACTGAAGCTTTCTTT | CASTTSMNTEAFF
TRBJ1-4 | NA | TRBV19 | TGTGCCAGTAGTATCAGGGCGGACGTTAATGAAAAACTGTTTTTT | CASSIRADVNEKLFF
TRBJ2-1 | TRBD1 | TRBV7-2 | TGTGCCAGCAGCTCACAGGGGATTAATGAGCAGTTCTTC | CASSSQGINEQFF
TRBJ1-1 | TRBD1 | TRBV7-9 | TGTGCCAGCAGCGGGGAGCAATGGACAGGGGGTTACACTGAAGCTTTCTTT | CASSGEQWTGGYTEAFF
TRBJ2-7 | NA | TRBV7-2 | TGTGCCAGCAGCTTGAGGTACGAGCAGTACTTC | CASSLRYEQYF
TRBJ2-3 | TRBD2 | TRBV7-2 | TGTGCCAGCAGCTTAGATTTCGGGGGGACAGATACGCAGTATTTT | CASSLDFGGTDTQYF
TRBJ1-1 | NA | TRBV18 | TGTGCCAGCTCCCAGTATGGGGGTGCGGGGACTGAAGCTTTCTTT | CASSQYGGAGTEAFF
TRBJ2-5 | TRBD1 | TRBV7-9 | TGTGCCAGCAGCCCAAGGGACAGCCAAGAGACCCAGTACTTC | CASSPRDSQETQYF